Listed below are T cell receptor beta chains from one sample, sequenced in a study of cytomegalovirus exposure and HLA in healthy donors. Using immunoSEQ multiplex PCR, the repertoire was profiled, and TCRdb retains in-frame clones only, with some absent. The top ten clones hold approximately 3% of a sample with roughly 230,000 clones, about nine tenths of them seen once. Specimen: PBMCs. The receptors stem from a woman in her thirties in good health and CMV-seronegative. Both conserved end residues are part of each CDR3. Each record gives: CDR3 length, V gene, D gene, J gene, clone size, CDR3 DNA, CDR3 protein. D genes are given only for firm matches. A clone size is listed for some rows: how often the clone was seen (once, few, many), or a class if it is expanded.

>13|TRBV5-1|.|TRBJ1-5|.
TGCGCCAGCAGCTTTTCGGGGGATCAGCCCCAGCATTTT
CASSFSGDQPQHF
>14|TRBV5-4|TRBD1|TRBJ1-1|.
TGTGCCAGCAGCCGGGGACAGGCGATCACTGAAGCTTTCTTT
CASSRGQAITEAFF
>14|TRBV27|.|TRBJ2-7|.
TGTGCCAGCAGTTTTGGGGCGACAGATTACGAGCAGTACTTC
CASSFGATDYEQYF
>14|TRBV27|TRBD2|TRBJ2-7|.
TGTGCCAGCAGTTTAGGGGGAGGGACCTACGAGCAGTACTTC
CASSLGGGTYEQYF
>11|TRBV19|.|TRBJ2-7|few
TGTGCCAGTGGTCCGACTAGTAAGCAGTACTTC
CASGPTSKQYF
>15|TRBV28|TRBD1|TRBJ2-1|.
TGTGCCAGCAGTTTGGGACAGGGGTTTAGGAATGAGCAGTTCTTC
CASSLGQGFRNEQFF
>12|TRBV29-1|.|TRBJ2-1|.
TGCAGCGTTGAATACGTCTCCAATGAGCAGTTCTTC
CSVEYVSNEQFF
>17|TRBV19|.|TRBJ1-5|.
TGTGCCAGTAGTATAGATCTATGGCAGGGGAGCAATCAGCCCCAGCATTTT
CASSIDLWQGSNQPQHF
>15|TRBV4-1|.|TRBJ2-2|once
TGCGCCAGCAGCCAACCGGGGATGCCCACCGGGGAGCTGTTTTTT
CASSQPGMPTGELFF
>16|TRBV6-1|TRBD1|TRBJ1-1|few
TGTGCCAGCAGTGAAGGGAGGGACAGGCAGAACACTGAAGCTTTCTTT
CASSEGRDRQNTEAFF
>18|TRBV27|TRBD2|TRBJ2-7|.
TGTGCCAGCAGTCCCCTAGCGGGACCTACTACTCCAACCTACGAGCAGTACTTC
CASSPLAGPTTPTYEQYF
>13|TRBV29-1|TRBD1|TRBJ2-7|.
TGCAGCGCAAGACAGGGGACGTCCTACGAGCAGTACTTC
CSARQGTSYEQYF
>17|TRBV27|TRBD1|TRBJ2-6|few
TGTGCCAGCAGTTTAAACAGGGGACGAGCCGGGGCCAACGTCCTGACTTTC
CASSLNRGRAGANVLTF
>13|TRBV6-1|.|TRBJ1-1|.
TGTGCCAGCAGACTGGGCCCGAACACTGAAGCTTTCTTT
CASRLGPNTEAFF
>15|TRBV27|.|TRBJ1-2|.
TGTGCCAGCAGCCCAACCTACTCCGCTGTCGATGGCTACACCTTC
CASSPTYSAVDGYTF
>14|TRBV27|TRBD2|TRBJ2-3|.
TGTGCCAGCAGTTTTACCGGGAGGGCAGATACGCAGTATTTT
CASSFTGRADTQYF
>14|TRBV10-3|.|TRBJ1-4|.
TGTGCCATCAGCCCCGGTGGAGCTAATGAAAAACTGTTTTTT
CAISPGGANEKLFF
>13|TRBV9|.|TRBJ2-1|.
TGTGCCAGCAGCGCCCCACAGGGATACGAGCAGTTCTTC
CASSAPQGYEQFF
>16|TRBV28|.|TRBJ1-5|.
TGTGCCAGCAGTTCCCCCTTAGCGTATAGCAATCAGCCCCAGCATTTT
CASSSPLAYSNQPQHF
>21|TRBV7-3|.|TRBJ1-5|.
TGTGCCAGCAGCATAACACACCAGCCCCGCCAAAGTGGGAGGGGGAATCAGCCCCAGCATTTT
CASSITHQPRQSGRGNQPQHF
>17|TRBV28|TRBD2|TRBJ2-2|.
TGTGCCAGCAGTCCGCACTCGGGCGGGACTATCACCGGGGAGCTGTTTTTT
CASSPHSGGTITGELFF
>14|TRBV18|TRBD2|TRBJ2-7|few
TGTGCCAGCTCACCAGGCGGGGGGCCCTACGAGCAGTACTTC
CASSPGGGPYEQYF
>15|TRBV19|TRBD1|TRBJ2-5|.
TGTGCCAGTAGTATAGACTCGACAGGGACCGAGACCCAGTACTTC
CASSIDSTGTETQYF
>13|TRBV28|.|TRBJ2-1|.
TGTGCCAGCAGTTTTGTCCCCGCGGGTGAGCAGTTCTTC
CASSFVPAGEQFF
>15|TRBV7-3|TRBD2|TRBJ2-1|.
TGTGCCAGCAGCAAGGAGCGGGGGCTCTACAATGAGCAGTTCTTC
CASSKERGLYNEQFF
>16|TRBV18|TRBD1|TRBJ1-5|.
TGTGCCAGCTCACCGTGGACAGGGAATAGCAATCAGCCCCAGCATTTT
CASSPWTGNSNQPQHF
>14|TRBV5-1|.|TRBJ2-2|.
TGCGCCAGCAGCTTGGGACTCCGCACCGGGGAGCTGTTTTTT
CASSLGLRTGELFF
>15|TRBV7-2|TRBD1|TRBJ2-7|.
TGTGCCAGCAGCTTCTGGACAGGGGGCCCCTACGAGCAGTACTTC
CASSFWTGGPYEQYF
>19|TRBV7-7|TRBD2|TRBJ2-2|.
TGTGCCAGCAGCTCCAGAACGACTAGCGGGAGTTCGGGCACCGGGGAGCTGTTTTTT
CASSSRTTSGSSGTGELFF
>14|TRBV5-1|TRBD1|TRBJ1-2|.
TGCGCCAGCAGTCCCCGGGACAGGTCAAGGGGCTACACCTTC
CASSPRDRSRGYTF
>13|TRBV6-5|TRBD2|TRBJ2-7|.
TGTGCCAGCAAGCGGGAGTTTTCCTACGAGCAGTACTTC
CASKREFSYEQYF
>15|TRBV27|.|TRBJ1-5|.
TGTGCCAGCAGTTCTCGACAGGACCTCAATCAGCCCCAGCATTTT
CASSSRQDLNQPQHF
>14|TRBV18|TRBD1|TRBJ1-5|.
TGTGCCAGCTCAGCGGGACAGGGGTTTCAGCCCCAGCATTTT
CASSAGQGFQPQHF
>15|TRBV5-4|TRBD2|TRBJ2-2|.
TGTGCCAGCAGCCGCGGGACTAGCGGGATCGGGGAGCTGTTTTTT
CASSRGTSGIGELFF
>16|TRBV28|TRBD2|TRBJ2-7|once
TGTGCCAGCAGTTCTGGACTAGCGGTACTTAACTACGAGCAGTACTTC
CASSSGLAVLNYEQYF
>17|TRBV2|.|TRBJ1-2|once
TGTGCCAGCAGTGAAGGGGGTTCTATTACAGGGAACTATGGCTACACCTTC
CASSEGGSITGNYGYTF
>14|TRBV5-6|.|TRBJ2-7|.
TGTGCCAGCAGCTTCGGGACCGAGTCCGTCGAGCAGTACTTC
CASSFGTESVEQYF
>14|TRBV7-9|.|TRBJ2-7|.
TGTGCCAGCAGCTTTAGCGCCAGGGCCTACGAGCAGTACTTC
CASSFSARAYEQYF
>14|TRBV5-4|.|TRBJ2-7|.
TGTGCCAGCAGCTGGGGGGCCTCAACGGGTGAGCAGTACTTC
CASSWGASTGEQYF
>15|TRBV19|.|TRBJ2-7|.
TGTGCCAGTAGGCTCGGTAGAGGGCCCTCCTACGAGCAGTACTTC
CASRLGRGPSYEQYF